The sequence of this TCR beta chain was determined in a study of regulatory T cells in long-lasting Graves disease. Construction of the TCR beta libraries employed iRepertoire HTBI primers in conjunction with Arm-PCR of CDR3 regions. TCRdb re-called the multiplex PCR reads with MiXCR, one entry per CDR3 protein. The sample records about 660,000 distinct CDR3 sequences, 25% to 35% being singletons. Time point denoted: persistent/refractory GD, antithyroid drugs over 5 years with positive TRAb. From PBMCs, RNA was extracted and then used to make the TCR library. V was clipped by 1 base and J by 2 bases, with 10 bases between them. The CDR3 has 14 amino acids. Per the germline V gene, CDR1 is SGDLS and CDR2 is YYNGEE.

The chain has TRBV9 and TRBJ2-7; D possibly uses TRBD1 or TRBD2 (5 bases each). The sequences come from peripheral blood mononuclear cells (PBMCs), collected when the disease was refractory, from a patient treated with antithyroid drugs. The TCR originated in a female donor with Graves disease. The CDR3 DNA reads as TGTGCCAGCAGCGTATTCGAGGGACCCTACGAGCAGTACTTC. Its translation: CASSVFEGPYEQYF.